This TCR beta chain was captured by sequencing in a study of regulatory T cells in long-lasting Graves disease. As to time point: persistent/refractory GD, antithyroid drugs over 5 years with positive TRAb. Researchers made the TCR library from RNA that was extracted from PBMCs. For TCR beta, libraries came from iRepertoire HTBI primers and Arm-PCR of CDR3 regions. TCRdb reprocessed the multiplex PCR reads via MiXCR and lists one record per CDR3 protein. In the table there are a few hundred thousand distinct CDR3 sequences, around 22% of which are singletons. The CDR3 sequence is 14 residues long. The germline V gene has CDR1 DFQATT and CDR2 SNEGSKA (reference sequence). V lost 3 bases and J 1 base, leaving 10 bases between the germline ends. This clonotype occurred a few times. The antigen is unknown. Points from the study as a whole: Gene preferences differed: TRBV28, TRBJ1-2, TRBJ2-5 in persistent cases.

The receptor was derived from a female donor with Graves disease. Here the sequenced sample was peripheral blood mononuclear cells (PBMCs), taken when the disease was refractory, from a patient treated with antithyroid drugs. The chain links TRBV20-1 to TRBJ1-5; tentative D call: TRBD1 (5 bases). The CDR3 loop is CSASAGPSNQPQHF. In nucleotides, the CDR3 is TGCAGTGCTAGCGCGGGGCCCAGCAATCAGCCCCAGCATTTT.